Listed below are T cell receptor beta chains from one sample, sequenced in a study of OX40 agonist ivuxolimab in advanced cancers. Libraries were prepared by immunoSEQ multiplex PCR; TCRdb keeps only in-frame clonotypes and omits some of them. The sample gives roughly 50,000 clones, around nine tenths of which show up once; 5.5% to 7.5% is in the top ten. The sample in question was CD4+ or CD8+ T cells sorted from blood, obtained in a trial of the OX40 agonist ivuxolimab. The receptors were gathered from an adult with an advanced solid tumor such as melanoma, head and neck, liver or kidney cancer. The CDR3 runs from the conserved cysteine through the conserved F or W. D genes are given only for firm matches. Clone size is given for some rows only: seen once, a few or many times, or a class if the clone is expanded.

D gene,V gene,clone size,J gene,CDR3 DNA,CDR3 protein
TRBD1,TRBV29-1,-,TRBJ2-2,TGCAGCGCGGAACAGGGGTCGAACACCGGGGAGCTGTTTTTT,CSAEQGSNTGELFF
-,TRBV10-3,-,TRBJ2-3,TGTGCCATCAGTGAATCAGACAAGGTACGGCAGGACTACACAGATACGCAGTATTTT,CAISESDKVRQDYTDTQYF
TRBD1,TRBV4-1,once,TRBJ2-7,TGCGCCAGCAGCCAACCGGGACAGATCTACGAGCAGTACTTC,CASSQPGQIYEQYF
-,TRBV30,-,TRBJ2-2,TGTGCCTGGAGTGTACCCGGGGCCGGGGAGCTGTTTTTT,CAWSVPGAGELFF
-,TRBV9,-,TRBJ2-7,TGTGCCAGCAGCGTAGACGGGGTCGAGCAGTACTTC,CASSVDGVEQYF
-,TRBV19,few,TRBJ1-1,TGTGCCAGTAGTATCTCAGGAACCACTGAAGCTTTCTTT,CASSISGTTEAFF
TRBD1,TRBV5-1,-,TRBJ2-7,TGCGCCAGCAGCTTGGCCCGGACAGGGACCTCCTACGAGCAGTACTTC,CASSLARTGTSYEQYF
-,TRBV11-2,-,TRBJ1-1,TGTGCCAGCAGCCCTCGGGGGATACCTGAAGCTTTCTTT,CASSPRGIPEAFF
TRBD1,TRBV29-1,-,TRBJ1-2,TGCAGCGTTCGGGGACAGTCCTATGGCTACACCTTC,CSVRGQSYGYTF
-,TRBV28,-,TRBJ2-3,TGTGCCAGCCGACCACCATGGTCCGATACGCAGTATTTT,CASRPPWSDTQYF
-,TRBV5-6,-,TRBJ1-5,TGTGCCAGCAGCTTGGAGGGAGTGGGGCAGCCCCAGCATTTT,CASSLEGVGQPQHF
-,TRBV7-3,-,TRBJ2-7,TGTGCCAGCAGCTTAGTCGACAACTACGAGCAGTACTTC,CASSLVDNYEQYF
TRBD2,TRBV30,-,TRBJ2-1,TGTGCCTGGAGTGTACGGGCCGGGACTAGCGTATACAATGAGCAGTTCTTC,CAWSVRAGTSVYNEQFF
TRBD1,TRBV6-6,-,TRBJ2-7,TGTGCCGGAGGGCCCCCGGACAGGGGCCCCTACGAGCAGTACTTC,CAGGPPDRGPYEQYF
-,TRBV6-4,-,TRBJ2-3,TGTGCCAGCAGCCCAGAGACAGGAGGGGCAGATACGCAGTATTTT,CASSPETGGADTQYF
-,TRBV5-4,-,TRBJ1-2,TGTGCCAGCAGCCAGGACGGCTATGGCTACACCTTC,CASSQDGYGYTF
-,TRBV5-4,-,TRBJ1-2,TGTGCCAGCATCGGGGCAGGGGCGGGCGGCTACACCTTC,CASIGAGAGGYTF
-,TRBV7-9,few,TRBJ1-1,TGTGCCAGCAGCTTCGGGACACAACTTGAAGCTTTCTTT,CASSFGTQLEAFF
-,TRBV7-9,-,TRBJ2-3,TGTGCCAGCAGCTCGCCGCTGGGAGATACGCAGTATTTT,CASSSPLGDTQYF
-,TRBV7-8,-,TRBJ2-2,TGTGCCAGCAGCTTCCCCCACGGGGGCAACACCGGGGAGCTGTTTTTT,CASSFPHGGNTGELFF
-,TRBV29-1,-,TRBJ1-2,TGCAGCGTTGTCCCTCAGGGTCATGGCTACACCTTC,CSVVPQGHGYTF
-,TRBV4-3,-,TRBJ1-2,TGCGCCAGCAGCCAAGATCGTGCTAACTATGGCTACACCTTC,CASSQDRANYGYTF
-,TRBV27,-,TRBJ2-7,TGTGCCAGCAGTTTCCCAGGCGCCTACGAGCAGTACTTC,CASSFPGAYEQYF
TRBD1,TRBV5-5,-,TRBJ2-7,TGTGCCAGCAGCTGGGGCGGACAGGTCTACGAGCAGTACTTC,CASSWGGQVYEQYF
TRBD1,TRBV29-1,-,TRBJ2-2,TGCAGCGCCCTCGGACAGGCCCCAGGGGAGCTGTTTTTT,CSALGQAPGELFF
TRBD1,TRBV27,-,TRBJ2-3,TGTGCCAGCAGTTCCGGGACAGGGGGGAATACGCAGTATTTT,CASSSGTGGNTQYF
TRBD1,TRBV7-6,-,TRBJ1-2,TGTGCCAGCAGCCTAGCGCAGGGGGCGGAAGGCTACACCTTC,CASSLAQGAEGYTF
-,TRBV4-3,-,TRBJ2-7,TGCGCCAGCAGCCAAGAACCCAGGGTCTACGAGCAGTACTTC,CASSQEPRVYEQYF
-,TRBV27,-,TRBJ2-2,TGTGCCAGCAGTTTTGCGGCAAGTGGGGAGCTGTTTTTT,CASSFAASGELFF
TRBD2,TRBV2,-,TRBJ2-3,TGTGCCAGACGGGGGGTGAGCACAGATACGCAGTATTTT,CARRGVSTDTQYF
-,TRBV19,-,TRBJ1-3,TGTGCCAGTTGGCCGGGACACCTTAGCTCTGGAAACACCATATATTTT,CASWPGHLSSGNTIYF
-,TRBV4-1,-,TRBJ1-1,TGCGCCAGCAGCCAAGATCGAGAGGGGATGAACACTGAAGCTTTCTTT,CASSQDREGMNTEAFF
-,TRBV7-6,once,TRBJ2-5,TGTGCCAGCAGCTTACTCCCACCGGGCCAAGAGACCCAGTACTTC,CASSLLPPGQETQYF
-,TRBV15,-,TRBJ1-5,TGTGCCACCAGCAGAGCCGACAATCAGCCCCAGCATTTT,CATSRADNQPQHF
-,TRBV28,-,TRBJ1-2,TGTGCCAGCAGTTTATATGGGGAATTCGGATATGGCTACACCTTC,CASSLYGEFGYGYTF
-,TRBV9,-,TRBJ2-7,TGTGCCAGCAGCGTAGGTTCAGGGGTCTACGAGCAGTACTTC,CASSVGSGVYEQYF
TRBD1,TRBV7-6,-,TRBJ1-1,TGTGCCAGCAGCCCACAGGGGGCAGTCACTGAAGCTTTCTTT,CASSPQGAVTEAFF
TRBD1,TRBV5-6,-,TRBJ2-7,TGTGCCAGCAGCTGGGACAGATCCTACGAGCAGTACTTC,CASSWDRSYEQYF
TRBD1,TRBV6-5,-,TRBJ1-2,TGTGCCAGCAGGAAACAGGGGTCAAACTATGGCTACACCTTC,CASRKQGSNYGYTF
-,TRBV11-3,-,TRBJ2-1,TGTGCCAGCAGCTCCCGGACAGCCTACAATGAGCAGTTCTTC,CASSSRTAYNEQFF
-,TRBV27,-,TRBJ1-2,TGTGCCAGCAGTTCCCACAGCTATGGCTACACCTTC,CASSSHSYGYTF
TRBD2,TRBV9,-,TRBJ2-1,TGTGCCAGCAGCGACACTTCGGGAGGGCTCCAGCCCTACAATGAGCAGTTCTTC,CASSDTSGGLQPYNEQFF
-,TRBV5-4,-,TRBJ2-1,TGTGCCAGCAGCCCCCCTAGGGACACTGAGCAGTTCTTC,CASSPPRDTEQFF
-,TRBV19,-,TRBJ1-1,TGTGCCAGTAGTATGGTAAGGGGTGGCACTGAAGCTTTCTTT,CASSMVRGGTEAFF
TRBD2,TRBV9,-,TRBJ2-7,TGTGCCAGCAGCGAGGGTGAGCGGGAGTTTGGCGAGCAGTACTTC,CASSEGEREFGEQYF
-,TRBV5-4,-,TRBJ2-3,TGTGCCAGCAGCTTGGGGGGCAGGGTGGCAGATACGCAGTATTTT,CASSLGGRVADTQYF
-,TRBV2,-,TRBJ2-7,TGTGCCAGCACCTTCCAAGGCTACGAGCAGTACTTC,CASTFQGYEQYF
-,TRBV27,-,TRBJ2-3,TGTGCCAGCAGTTACAGGTTCAGCACAGATACGCAGTATTTT,CASSYRFSTDTQYF
TRBD1,TRBV5-1,-,TRBJ1-6,TGCGCCAGCAGCTCCCAGGGGGGGCCCTATAATTCACCCCTCCACTTT,CASSSQGGPYNSPLHF
-,TRBV7-9,-,TRBJ2-5,TGTGCCAGCAGCGACAGATTATACGAGACCCAGTACTTC,CASSDRLYETQYF
-,TRBV6-5,-,TRBJ2-2,TGTGCCAGCAGTTACTCTGGCGTCACCGGGGAGCTGTTTTTT,CASSYSGVTGELFF